Below, one T cell receptor beta chain is given with its context. Its antigen remains unknown. PCR amplification relied on 60 Vbeta primers (plus 13 Jbeta primers). Profiling relied on immunoSEQ multiplex PCR, and the TCRdb table lists in-frame clones only, not all of them. Of some 130,000 clones detected, 75% to 90% appear once; the ten largest clones hold roughly 8%. Germline V gives CDR1 MDHEN, CDR2 SYDVKM. The CDR3 contains 16 residues. V dropped 4 bases and J dropped 2; count of bases not matched to a gene: 9. This sample was taken from a study of cytomegalovirus exposure and HLA in healthy donors. Study outcomes and limitations: In a later analysis, a genetic analysis reported fewer productive-TCR N-insertions in an Asian-associated ancestry cluster than the cohort average. Later analysis identified several of the most significant clusters that appeared linked to common viral pathogens. Later analysis identified about 18,000 TCR beta sequences associated with HLA alleles, using a false discovery rate threshold of 0.05.

This rearrangement joins TRBV28 to TRBJ2-3, with TRBD1 identical over 7 bases. The receptor's source is a woman aged 45-60 years in good health and CMV-seropositive. The specimen sequenced was PBMCs. CDR3 bases: TGTGCCAGCAGTTACCTACAGGGGTCCTACACAGATACGCAGTATTTT. Its protein is CASSYLQGSYTDTQYF.